This T cell receptor beta chain is from a study of cytomegalovirus exposure and HLA in healthy donors. On the study more broadly: Caucasian-associated ancestry cluster membership applied to about four fifths of nearly 400 genotyped donors.

13 Jbeta primers and 60 Vbeta primers were used for the PCR. Clones were read by immunoSEQ multiplex PCR, and TCRdb kept only the in-frame ones, dropping some. The table shows 37,000 or so clones, with 70% to 85% occurring only once. Study observations and caveats: Follow-up analysis later connected one missense variant in DCLRE1C with trimming of TCR beta V- and J-genes. Altogether, 160 or so TCR beta chains were recorded as cytomegalovirus-associated.

CDR1 and CDR2 (germline): SQVTM, ANQGSEA. CDR3 length: 13 amino acids. V lost 3 bases and J lost 1, with 7 bases in between. Details on this clone: The antigen remains unidentified.

This TCR came from a man under 40 in good health and CMV-seronegative. V usage is TRBV29-1 and J usage is TRBJ1-3, with D possibly matching TRBD1 (5 bases). Sequenced: PBMCs. In DNA form, the CDR3 reads TGCAGCGTTGATACAGGATCTGGAAACACCATATATTTT. Protein: CSVDTGSGNTIYF.